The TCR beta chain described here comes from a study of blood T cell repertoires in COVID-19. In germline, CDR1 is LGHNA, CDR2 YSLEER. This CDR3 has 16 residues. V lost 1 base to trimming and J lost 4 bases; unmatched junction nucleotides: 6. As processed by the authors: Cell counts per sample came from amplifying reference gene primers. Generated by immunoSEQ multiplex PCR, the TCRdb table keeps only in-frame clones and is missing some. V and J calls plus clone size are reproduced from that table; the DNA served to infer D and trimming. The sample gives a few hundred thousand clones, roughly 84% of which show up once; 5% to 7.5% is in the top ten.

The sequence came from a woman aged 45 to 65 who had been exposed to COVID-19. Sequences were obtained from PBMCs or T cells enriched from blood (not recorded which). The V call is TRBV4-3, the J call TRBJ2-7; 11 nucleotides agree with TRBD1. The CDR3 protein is CASSQGSGTGGYEQYF. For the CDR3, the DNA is TGCGCCAGCAGCCAAGGGTCCGGGACAGGGGGATACGAGCAGTACTTC.